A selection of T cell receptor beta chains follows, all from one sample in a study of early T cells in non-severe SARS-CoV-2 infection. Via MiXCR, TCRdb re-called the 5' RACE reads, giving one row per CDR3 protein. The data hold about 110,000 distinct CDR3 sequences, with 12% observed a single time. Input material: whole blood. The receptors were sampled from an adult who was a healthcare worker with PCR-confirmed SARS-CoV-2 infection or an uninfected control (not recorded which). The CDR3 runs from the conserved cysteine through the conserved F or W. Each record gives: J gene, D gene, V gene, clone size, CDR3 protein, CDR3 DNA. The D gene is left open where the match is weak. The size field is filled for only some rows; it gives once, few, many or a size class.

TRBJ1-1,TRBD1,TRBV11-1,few,CASTKRGPNTEAFF,TGTGCCAGCACCAAAAGGGGGCCGAACACTGAAGCTTTCTTT
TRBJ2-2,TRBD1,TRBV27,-,CASSRQGIGSGELFF,TGTGCCAGCTCTCGACAGGGGATCGGTTCCGGGGAGCTGTTTTTT
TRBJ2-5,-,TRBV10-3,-,CAISEHGETQYF,TGTGCCATCAGTGAACACGGAGAGACCCAGTACTTC
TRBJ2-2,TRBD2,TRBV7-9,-,CASSLLAGGPNTGELFF,TGTGCCAGCAGCTTGCTAGCGGGGGGGCCGAACACCGGGGAGCTGTTTTTT
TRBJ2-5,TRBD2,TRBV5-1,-,CASSSTGTSKQETQYF,TGCGCCAGCAGCTCCACCGGGACTAGCAAACAAGAGACCCAGTACTTC
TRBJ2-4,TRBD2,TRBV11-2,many,CASSSIRREIQYF,TGTGCCAGCAGCTCCATCCGGCGGGAGATCCAGTACTTC
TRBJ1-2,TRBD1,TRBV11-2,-,CASSPARTGVGYGYTF,TGTGCCAGCAGCCCTGCCCGGACAGGGGTCGGCTATGGCTACACCTTC
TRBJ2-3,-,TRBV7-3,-,CASSSQPLPTDTQYF,TGTGCCAGCAGTAGCCAGCCCTTGCCCACAGATACGCAGTATTTT
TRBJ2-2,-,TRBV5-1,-,CASSLSSENTGELFF,TGCGCCAGCAGCTTGAGCAGCGAGAACACCGGGGAGCTGTTTTTT
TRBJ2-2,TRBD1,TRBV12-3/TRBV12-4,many,CASRQGNGGTGELFF,TGTGCCAGCCGACAGGGCAATGGAGGCACCGGGGAGCTGTTTTTT
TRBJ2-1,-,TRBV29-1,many,CSVAALGAYNEQFF,TGCAGCGTTGCCGCACTCGGAGCTTACAATGAGCAGTTCTTC
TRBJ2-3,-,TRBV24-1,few,CATSPRGPDTQYF,TGTGCCACCAGTCCCAGAGGGCCAGATACGCAGTATTTT